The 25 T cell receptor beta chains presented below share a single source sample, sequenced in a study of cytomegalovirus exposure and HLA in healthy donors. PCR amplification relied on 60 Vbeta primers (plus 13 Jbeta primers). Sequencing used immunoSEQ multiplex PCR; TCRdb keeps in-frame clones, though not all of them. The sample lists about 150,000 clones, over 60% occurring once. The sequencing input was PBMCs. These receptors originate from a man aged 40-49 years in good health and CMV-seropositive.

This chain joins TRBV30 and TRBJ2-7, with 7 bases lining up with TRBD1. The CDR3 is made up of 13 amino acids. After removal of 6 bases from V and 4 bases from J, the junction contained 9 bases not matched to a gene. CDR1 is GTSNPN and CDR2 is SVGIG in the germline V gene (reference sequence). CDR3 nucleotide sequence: TGTGCCTGTCTCGGACAGGTAGGTTACGAGCAGTACTTC. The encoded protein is CACLGQVGYEQYF.

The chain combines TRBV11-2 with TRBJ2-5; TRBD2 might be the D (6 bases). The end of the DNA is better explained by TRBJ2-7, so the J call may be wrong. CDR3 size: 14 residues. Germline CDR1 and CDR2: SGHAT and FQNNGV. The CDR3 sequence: CASIPAGRTYEQYF. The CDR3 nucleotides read TGTGCCAGCATCCCCGCGGGGCGGACCTACGAGCAGTACTTC.

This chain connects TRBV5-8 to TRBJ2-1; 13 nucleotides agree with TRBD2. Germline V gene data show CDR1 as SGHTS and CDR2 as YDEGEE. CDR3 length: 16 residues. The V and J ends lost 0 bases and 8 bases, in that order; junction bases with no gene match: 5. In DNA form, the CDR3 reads TGTGCCAGCAGCTTGGGGACTAGCGGGAGATCGGATGAGCAGTTCTTC. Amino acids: CASSLGTSGRSDEQFF.

For the CDR3, the DNA is TGTGCCACCAGCCCAGGGGGATCCTACGAGCAGTACTTC. It specifies CATSPGGSYEQYF. The V call is TRBV15, the J call TRBJ2-5; 7 bases are a match to TRBD1. Gene TRBJ2-7 matches the end of the DNA better, so the J call may be wrong. Germline assignment: CDR1 LNHNV and CDR2 YYDKDF (reference sequence). The CDR3 extends over 13 amino acids.

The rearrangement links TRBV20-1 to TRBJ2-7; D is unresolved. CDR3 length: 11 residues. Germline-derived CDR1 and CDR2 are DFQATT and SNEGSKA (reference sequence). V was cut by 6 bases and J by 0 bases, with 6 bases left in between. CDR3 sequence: CSAPSSYEQYF. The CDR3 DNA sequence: TGCAGTGCCCCTAGCTCCTACGAGCAGTACTTC.

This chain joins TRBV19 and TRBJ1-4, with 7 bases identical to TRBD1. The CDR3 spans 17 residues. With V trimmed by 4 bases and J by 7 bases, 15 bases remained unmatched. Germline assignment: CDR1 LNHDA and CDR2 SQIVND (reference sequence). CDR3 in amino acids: CASSTNGQARGVEKLFF. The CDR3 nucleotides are TGTGCCAGTAGTACTAACGGACAGGCTCGAGGAGTTGAAAAACTGTTTTTT.

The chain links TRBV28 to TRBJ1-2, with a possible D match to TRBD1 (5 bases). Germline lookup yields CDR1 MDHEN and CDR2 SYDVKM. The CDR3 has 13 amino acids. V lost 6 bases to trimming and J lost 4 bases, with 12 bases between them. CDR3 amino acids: CASSAGHPYGYTF. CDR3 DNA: TGTGCCAGCAGCGCCGGACACCCCTATGGCTACACCTTC.

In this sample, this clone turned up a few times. For the CDR3, the DNA is TGTGCCAGCAGTTACGAAGGGACAGGGGGCCCGGGAGATGAAAAACTGTTTTTT. Protein: CASSYEGTGGPGDEKLFF. V and J are TRBV6-7 and TRBJ1-4, with 12 bases matching TRBD1. TRBV6-7 is assigned to the ORF class and has an uncertain function. The CDR3 has 18 residues. V gave up 2 bases and J gave up 6 bases; unmatched junction bases: 10.

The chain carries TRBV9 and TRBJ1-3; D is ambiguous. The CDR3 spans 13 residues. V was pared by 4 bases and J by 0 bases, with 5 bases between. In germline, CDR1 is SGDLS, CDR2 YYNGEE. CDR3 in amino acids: CASSPSSGNTIYF. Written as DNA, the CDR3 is TGTGCCAGCAGCCCCAGCTCTGGAAACACCATATATTTT.

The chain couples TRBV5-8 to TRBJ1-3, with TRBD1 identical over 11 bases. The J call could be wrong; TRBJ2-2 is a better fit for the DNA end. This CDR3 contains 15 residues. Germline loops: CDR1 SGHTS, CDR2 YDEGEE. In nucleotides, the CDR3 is TGTGCCAGCAGCGTGGACAGGGGGCGTACCGGGGAGCTGTTTTTT. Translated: CASSVDRGRTGELFF.

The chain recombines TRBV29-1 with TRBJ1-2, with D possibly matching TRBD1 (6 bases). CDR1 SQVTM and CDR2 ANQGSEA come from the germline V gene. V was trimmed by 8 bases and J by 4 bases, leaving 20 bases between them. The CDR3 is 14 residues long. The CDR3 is CSTWSGAYLYGYTF. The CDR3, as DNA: TGCAGCACTTGGTCAGGGGCCTACCTCTATGGCTACACCTTC.

The CDR3 region has the DNA TGTGCCAGCAGTGGAGGACAGGGGAACCAGCCCCAGCATTTT. Its translation: CASSGGQGNQPQHF. This rearrangement joins TRBV2 to TRBJ1-5; TRBD1 matches 9 bases. The trim removed 4 bases at V and 7 bases at J, leaving 5 bases unmatched. CDR1 SNHLY and CDR2 FYNNEI come from the germline V gene. This CDR3 contains 14 residues.

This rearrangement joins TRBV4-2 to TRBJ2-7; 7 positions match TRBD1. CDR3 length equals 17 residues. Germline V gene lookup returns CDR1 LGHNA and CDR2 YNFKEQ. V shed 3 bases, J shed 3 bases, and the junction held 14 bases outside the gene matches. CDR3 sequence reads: CASSHLGAGRGNYEQYF. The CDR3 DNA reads TGTGCCAGCAGCCACCTGGGGGCGGGCAGGGGGAACTACGAGCAGTACTTC.

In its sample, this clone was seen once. DNA for the CDR3: TGTGCCTGGAGTGTACCTGGGCTCGAAGCTTTCTTT. Protein product: CAWSVPGLEAFF. This chain connects TRBV30 to TRBJ1-1; D is unclear. Germline-derived CDR1 and CDR2 are GTSNPN and SVGIG (reference sequence). The CDR3 is 12 amino acids. V lost 0 bases and J lost 8, with 10 bases in between.

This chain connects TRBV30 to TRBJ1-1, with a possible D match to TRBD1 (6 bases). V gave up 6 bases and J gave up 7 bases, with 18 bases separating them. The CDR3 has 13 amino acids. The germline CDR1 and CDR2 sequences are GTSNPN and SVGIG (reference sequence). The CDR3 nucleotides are TGTGCCTGCCGAACTCAGGGGAAGTTTGAAGCTTTCTTT. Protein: CACRTQGKFEAFF.

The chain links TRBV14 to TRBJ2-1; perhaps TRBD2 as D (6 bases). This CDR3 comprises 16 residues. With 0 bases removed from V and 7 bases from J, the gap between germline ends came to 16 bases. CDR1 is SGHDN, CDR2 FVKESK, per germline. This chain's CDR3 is CASSQDHGLASNEQFF. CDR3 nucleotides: TGTGCCAGCAGCCAAGATCACGGGCTAGCGTCGAATGAGCAGTTCTTC.

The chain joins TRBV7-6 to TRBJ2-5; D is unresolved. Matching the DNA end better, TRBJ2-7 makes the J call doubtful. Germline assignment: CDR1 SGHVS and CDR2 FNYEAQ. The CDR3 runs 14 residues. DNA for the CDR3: TGTGCCAGCAGCCCAAGGAGTGACCCCTACGAGCAGTACTTC. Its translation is CASSPRSDPYEQYF.

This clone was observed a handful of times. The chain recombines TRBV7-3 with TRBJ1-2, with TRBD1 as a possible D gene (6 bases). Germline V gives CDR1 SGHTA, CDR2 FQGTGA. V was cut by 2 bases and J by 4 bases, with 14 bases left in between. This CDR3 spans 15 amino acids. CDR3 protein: CASSLATGTIYGYTF. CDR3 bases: TGTGCCAGCAGCTTAGCAACAGGGACCATCTATGGCTACACCTTC.

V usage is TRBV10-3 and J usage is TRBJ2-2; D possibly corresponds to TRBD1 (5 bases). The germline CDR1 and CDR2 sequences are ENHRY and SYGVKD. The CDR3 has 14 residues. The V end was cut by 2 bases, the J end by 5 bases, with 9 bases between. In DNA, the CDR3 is TGTGCCATCAGTGAGATTGGGGCTACCGGGGAGCTGTTTTTT. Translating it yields CAISEIGATGELFF.

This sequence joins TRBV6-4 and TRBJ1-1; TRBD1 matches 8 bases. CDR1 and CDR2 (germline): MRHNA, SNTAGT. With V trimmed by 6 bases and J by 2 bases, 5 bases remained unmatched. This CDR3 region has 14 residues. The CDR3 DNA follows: TGTGCCAGCAGAGCAGGGGGCGCTAACACTGAAGCTTTCTTT. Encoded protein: CASRAGGANTEAFF.

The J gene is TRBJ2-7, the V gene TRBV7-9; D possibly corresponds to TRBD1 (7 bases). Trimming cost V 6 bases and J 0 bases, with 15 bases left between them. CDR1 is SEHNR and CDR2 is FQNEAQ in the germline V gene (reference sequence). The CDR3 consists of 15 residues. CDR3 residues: CASRGGQTSSYEQYF. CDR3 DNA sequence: TGTGCCAGCAGGGGGGGACAGACGAGCTCCTACGAGCAGTACTTC.

The CDR3 sequence is CASSWDSYNSPLHF. Written as DNA, the CDR3 is TGCGCCAGCAGCTGGGACAGTTATAATTCACCCCTCCACTTT. The rearrangement joins TRBV5-1 to TRBJ1-6, with TRBD1 matching 7 bases. Trimming at V came to 3 bases and at J to 4 bases, leaving 1 base not matched to a gene. The germline CDR1 and CDR2 sequences are SGHRS and YFSETQ. The CDR3 extends over 14 amino acids.

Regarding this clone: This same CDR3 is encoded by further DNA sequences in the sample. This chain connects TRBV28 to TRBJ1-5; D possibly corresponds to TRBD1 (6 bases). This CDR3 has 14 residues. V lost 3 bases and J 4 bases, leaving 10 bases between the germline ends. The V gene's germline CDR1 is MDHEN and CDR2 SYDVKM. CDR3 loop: CASSFHRGNQPQHF. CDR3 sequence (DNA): TGTGCCAGCAGTTTTCATAGGGGGAATCAGCCCCAGCATTTT.

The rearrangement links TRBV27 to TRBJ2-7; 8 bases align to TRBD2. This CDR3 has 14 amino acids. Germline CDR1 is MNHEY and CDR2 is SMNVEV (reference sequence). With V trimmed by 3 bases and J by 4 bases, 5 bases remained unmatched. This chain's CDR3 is CASSFKPSGYEQYF. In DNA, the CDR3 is TGTGCCAGCAGTTTTAAGCCTAGCGGGTACGAGCAGTACTTC.

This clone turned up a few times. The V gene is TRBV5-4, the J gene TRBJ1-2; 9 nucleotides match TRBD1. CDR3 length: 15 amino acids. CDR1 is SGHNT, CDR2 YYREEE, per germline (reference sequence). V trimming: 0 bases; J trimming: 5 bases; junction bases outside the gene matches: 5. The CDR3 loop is CASSLGGQGGYGYTF. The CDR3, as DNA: TGTGCCAGCAGCTTGGGGGGACAGGGAGGTTATGGCTACACCTTC.